These 27 T cell receptor beta chains originate from one sample sequenced in a study of OX40 agonist ivuxolimab in advanced cancers. Here immunoSEQ multiplex PCR was the method, and the copy in TCRdb shows in-frame clones only, minus some. The top ten hold approximately 0.5% of the sample, which has under 100,000 clones, roughly 90% seen once. The source was CD4+ or CD8+ T cells sorted from blood, collected in a trial of the OX40 agonist ivuxolimab. The receptors originated from an adult with an advanced solid tumor such as melanoma, head and neck, liver or kidney cancer.

The chain combines TRBV5-1 with TRBJ2-5; D not certain. The DNA end favors TRBJ2-7, so the J call may be wrong. Germline V gene data show CDR1 as SGHRS and CDR2 as YFSETQ. CDR3 size: 16 residues. CDR3 loop: CASSLAPPSSSYEQYF. DNA for the CDR3: TGCGCCAGCAGCTTGGCTCCACCTTCGTCCTCCTACGAGCAGTACTTC.

The V and J genes are TRBV7-9 and TRBJ2-3; D not resolved. This CDR3 region has 11 residues. Germline V CDR1 and CDR2: SEHNR, FQNEAQ (reference sequence). Between the trimmed V and J ends, which lost 3 bases and 6 bases, there was a span of 4 bases. The CDR3 here is CASSFVDTQYF. DNA for the CDR3: TGTGCCAGCAGCTTTGTGGATACGCAGTATTTT.

The genes are TRBV19 and TRBJ2-7; D may be TRBD2 (6 bases). The V gene's germline CDR1 is LNHDA and CDR2 SQIVND (reference sequence). The CDR3 contains 13 residues. V dropped 4 bases and J dropped 7 bases, with 14 bases sitting between them. CDR3 amino acids: CASSTGLPREQYF. The CDR3 DNA is TGTGCCAGTAGTACCGGACTACCCCGGGAGCAGTACTTC.

V usage is TRBV19 and J usage is TRBJ2-1, with TRBD2 matching over 10 bases. V lost 4 bases, J lost 8 bases, and 8 bases stayed unmatched. The CDR3 consists of 15 residues. Germline assignment: CDR1 LNHDA and CDR2 SQIVND (reference sequence). CDR3 nucleotides: TGTGCCAGTAGTAGCACTAGCGGGAATGTACATGAGCAGTTCTTC. Protein sequence: CASSSTSGNVHEQFF.

This chain connects TRBV5-6 to TRBJ2-3; 9 nucleotides agree with TRBD2. The germline gives CDR1 SGHDT, CDR2 YYEEEE. The CDR3 length is 14 residues. Germline trimming cut 5 bases from V and 0 bases from J; bases unmatched to any gene: 1. The CDR3 protein is CASRTSGSTDTQYF. For the CDR3, the DNA is TGTGCCAGCAGGACTAGCGGCAGCACAGATACGCAGTATTTT.

The rearrangement joins TRBV6-4 to TRBJ2-1; 7 bases map to TRBD1. CDR1 is MRHNA, CDR2 SNTAGT, per germline. This CDR3 comprises 14 residues. V was pared by 2 bases and J by 6 bases, with 4 bases of the junction left unmatched. The DNA of the CDR3 is TGTGCCAGCAGTGACCCTTACAGGGGCAATGAGCAGTTCTTC. It translates to CASSDPYRGNEQFF.

The rearrangement uses TRBV30 and TRBJ2-5, with D perhaps matching TRBD1 (6 bases). The germline V gene encodes CDR1 GTSNPN and CDR2 SVGIG (reference sequence). CDR3 length: 15 amino acids. V was clipped by 0 bases and J by 1 base, with 12 bases between them. The CDR3 spells CAWSVGTTLQETQYF. CDR3 sequence (DNA): TGTGCCTGGAGTGTGGGGACAACTCTCCAAGAGACCCAGTACTTC.

This clone was observed a handful of times. This chain links TRBV2 with TRBJ1-1; 11 nucleotides align to TRBD1. The J segment lost 4 bases and the V segment lost 10 bases, leaving 8 bases of the junction unmatched. The length of the CDR3 is 14 residues. Germline values: CDR1 SNHLY, CDR2 FYNNEI. The chain's CDR3 is CATKGQGASTEAFF. The CDR3 DNA is TGTGCCACTAAAGGACAGGGGGCGAGCACTGAAGCTTTCTTT.

This chain uses TRBV6-4 with TRBJ1-4, with TRBD1 identical over 11 bases. From germline, CDR1 is MRHNA and CDR2 SNTAGT. Unmatched junction bases numbered 10, after V lost 2 bases and J lost 8 bases. The CDR3 totals 17 residues. CDR3 DNA sequence: TGTGCCAGCAGTGACGCTCCCGGGACAGGGGGACAGGAAAAACTGTTTTTT. This sequence encodes CASSDAPGTGGQEKLFF.

The rearrangement joins TRBV6-6 to TRBJ1-5; weak D call: TRBD1 (5 bases). V lost 0 bases and J 6 bases, leaving 9 bases between the germline ends. The germline gives CDR1 MNHNY, CDR2 SVGAGI (reference sequence). CDR3 size: 14 residues. CDR3 region: CASSYSRVAQPQHF. Here the CDR3 DNA reads TGTGCCAGCAGTTACTCCAGGGTCGCTCAGCCCCAGCATTTT.

This clone has only one observation. The rearrangement uses TRBV10-3 and TRBJ1-2; possibly TRBD1 for D (5 bases). The V end lost 3 bases, the J end lost 7 bases, and 12 bases lay between the germline ends. Germline CDR1 and CDR2: ENHRY and SYGVKD. The CDR3 contains 13 residues. The CDR3 sequence: CAISDGGVGGYTF. The CDR3 DNA is TGTGCCATCAGTGATGGGGGGGTCGGTGGCTACACCTTC.

This chain links TRBV4-3 with TRBJ1-1; tentative D call: TRBD1 (5 bases). Trimming removed 0 bases from V and 0 bases from J, with 11 bases in between. The CDR3 consists of 16 residues. Germline V gives CDR1 LGHNA, CDR2 YSLEER. CDR3 sequence reads: CASSQDRGRMNTEAFF. DNA of the CDR3: TGCGCCAGCAGCCAAGATAGGGGCCGGATGAACACTGAAGCTTTCTTT.

The V call is TRBV7-2, the J call TRBJ2-5; 8 bases line up with TRBD2. Germline trimming cut 3 bases from V and 10 bases from J; bases unmatched to any gene: 13. This CDR3 is 15 amino acids long. Germline loops: CDR1 SGHTA, CDR2 FQGNSA. The CDR3 region is CASSFGLARGGGQYF. CDR3 in DNA: TGTGCCAGCAGCTTTGGACTAGCCCGGGGAGGGGGCCAGTACTTC.

The CDR3 spells CASSIQTGLAGELFF. The DNA of the CDR3 is TGTGCCAGTAGTATACAAACAGGGCTTGCCGGGGAGCTGTTTTTT. J is TRBJ2-2 and V is TRBV19, with D possibly matching TRBD1 (6 bases). CDR1 LNHDA and CDR2 SQIVND come from the germline V gene (reference sequence). CDR3 size: 15 residues. Trimming cost V 2 bases and J 6 bases, with 13 bases left between them.

The V and J genes are TRBV19 and TRBJ2-3; 8 positions match TRBD1. Germline V lookup: CDR1 LNHDA, CDR2 SQIVND (reference sequence). With V trimmed by 3 bases and J by 6 bases, 8 bases remained unmatched. This CDR3 spans 15 amino acids. This chain's CDR3 is CASSIGTGYWDTQYF. The CDR3 nucleotides read TGTGCCAGTAGTATTGGGACAGGTTATTGGGATACGCAGTATTTT.

The rearrangement links TRBV7-3 to TRBJ2-1; weak D call: TRBD2 (6 bases). Trimming shortened V by 5 bases and J by 7 bases, and 12 bases separated the two germline ends. Germline lookup yields CDR1 SGHTA and CDR2 FQGTGA. CDR3 length: 13 amino acids. The CDR3 spells CASSPGLKNEQFF. The DNA of the CDR3 is TGTGCCAGCAGCCCGGGACTCAAAAATGAGCAGTTCTTC.

The chain joins TRBV7-9 to TRBJ2-5; 11 nucleotides align to TRBD2. The V segment lost 1 base and the J segment 4 bases; nucleotides outside the gene matches: 2. This CDR3 contains 15 residues. Germline lookup yields CDR1 SEHNR and CDR2 FQNEAQ (reference sequence). The CDR3 bases are TGTGCCAGCAGCTTAGTGCTAGCGGGAGGAGAGACCCAGTACTTC. It yields the protein CASSLVLAGGETQYF.

This chain joins TRBV5-6 and TRBJ2-5; 10 bases line up with TRBD1. The germline V gene encodes CDR1 SGHDT and CDR2 YYEEEE. The CDR3 covers 14 residues. V lost 3 bases, J lost 2 bases, and 1 base stayed unmatched. The CDR3 region has the DNA TGTGCCAGCAGCTGGGGACAGGGGCAAGAGACCCAGTACTTC. This sequence encodes CASSWGQGQETQYF. Complete variable domain (other parts from reference TRBV5-6 and TRBJ2-5): DAGVTQSPTHLIKTRGQQVTLRCSPKSGHDTVSWYQQALGQGPQFIFQYYEEEERQRGNFPDRFSGHQFPNYSSELNVNALLLGDSALYLCASSWGQGQETQYFGPGTRLLVL.

The chain links TRBV7-6 to TRBJ2-2; D might be TRBD2 (6 bases). V lost 1 base and J 4 bases, leaving 16 bases between the germline ends. CDR1 is SGHVS and CDR2 is FNYEAQ in the germline V gene. The CDR3 consists of 17 residues. This CDR3 reads CASSLGSTRTTTGELFF. As DNA, the CDR3 is TGTGCCAGCAGCTTAGGGTCGACTAGGACCACCACCGGGGAGCTGTTTTTT.

The V gene is TRBV5-1, the J gene TRBJ1-4; no clear D. The V end was cut by 0 bases, the J end by 6 bases, with 3 bases between. This CDR3 spans 12 amino acids. CDR1 and CDR2 (germline): SGHRS, YFSETQ. CDR3 in DNA: TGCGCCAGCAGCTTGGAAGATGAAAAACTGTTTTTT. This sequence encodes CASSLEDEKLFF.

The rearrangement uses TRBV5-6 and TRBJ2-2; 7 positions match TRBD2. Germline trimming cut 4 bases from V and 7 bases from J; bases unmatched to any gene: 16. CDR3 length: 17 amino acids. CDR1 is SGHDT and CDR2 is YYEEEE in the germline V gene. CDR3 residues: CASSHEPPGLRGGELFF. DNA of the CDR3: TGTGCCAGCAGCCATGAACCGCCGGGACTACGGGGCGGGGAGCTGTTTTTT.

The J gene is TRBJ2-1, the V gene TRBV7-2; 8 bases line up with TRBD2. CDR1 is SGHTA, CDR2 FQGNSA, per germline. Trimming removed 5 bases from V and 3 bases from J; junction bases left unmatched: 12. The CDR3 length is 17 residues. The CDR3 here is CASSPRGSGIFYNEQFF. As DNA, the CDR3 is TGTGCCAGCAGCCCCCGGGGTAGCGGGATCTTCTACAATGAGCAGTTCTTC.

V usage is TRBV29-1 and J usage is TRBJ1-1, with 9 nucleotides matching TRBD1. The germline CDR1 and CDR2 sequences are SQVTM and ANQGSEA. The CDR3 totals 15 residues. J was trimmed by 1 base and V by 5 bases; bases with no gene match: 8. The CDR3 bases are TGCAGCGTTTACAGGGGGCTCCTGGCGAACACTGAAGCTTTCTTT. Translation gives CSVYRGLLANTEAFF.

This clone came up a few times. The gene calls are TRBV5-1 and TRBJ2-7; D is ambiguous. Trimming pared 4 bases from V and 0 bases from J, leaving 14 bases between. The CDR3 has 15 amino acids. Germline V gene sequence: CDR1 SGHRS, CDR2 YFSETQ. CDR3 sequence: CASSPTSGPSYEQYF. The CDR3 DNA sequence: TGCGCCAGCAGCCCGACCTCTGGACCCTCCTACGAGCAGTACTTC.

The chain links TRBV19 to TRBJ2-6; D not certain. CDR1 and CDR2 (germline): LNHDA, SQIVND (reference sequence). There are 14 residues in the CDR3. The V end was cut by 9 bases, the J end by 2 bases, with 11 bases between. This chain's CDR3 is CASASLAGANVLTF. In nucleotides, the CDR3 is TGTGCCAGCGCGTCATTGGCTGGGGCCAACGTCCTGACTTTC.

The V gene is TRBV9, the J gene TRBJ2-6; D gene uncertain. Germline CDR1 is SGDLS and CDR2 is YYNGEE. The CDR3 has 14 residues. Trimming shortened V by 1 base and J by 2 bases, and 4 bases separated the two germline ends. CDR3 DNA: TGTGCCAGCAGCGTACTTACTGGGGCCAACGTCCTGACTTTC. Protein: CASSVLTGANVLTF.

This chain links TRBV7-2 with TRBJ2-1, with TRBD1 matching 8 bases. With 4 bases clipped from V and 3 bases from J, the junction kept 11 bases outside the gene matches. Germline V CDR1 and CDR2: SGHTA, FQGNSA. The CDR3 is made up of 17 amino acids. The CDR3 coding sequence is TGTGCCAGCAGCTCCATACCACTGACAGGGGTCTACAATGAGCAGTTCTTC. This encodes CASSSIPLTGVYNEQFF.